Sequencing of this T cell receptor (beta chain) was carried out in a study of graft-versus-host responses after intestinal transplantation. The wider study: All recipients were transplanted with multivisceral, liver-intestinal, or isolated intestinal grafts.

Deletions cut 0 bases from V and 6 bases from J, with 15 bases between. CDR3 length equals 16 residues. Germline CDR1 SEHNR, CDR2 FQNEAQ (reference sequence). As concerns this clone: No antigen is known for it.

Only in-frame clones appear in the TCRdb table, and some are missing; sequencing was by immunoSEQ multiplex PCR. Altogether around 110,000 clones are present, approximately 93% being singletons, with the ten largest covering more than 0.95%. Source: unstimulated CD8+ T cells sorted from spleen or lymph node cells, taken before transplant. V gene TRBV7-9 combines with J gene TRBJ2-1; D may be TRBD1 (5 bases). The receptor comes from a human donor who was the organ donor for an intestinal transplant. CDR3: CASSLAWGPWANEQFF. The CDR3 DNA reads as TGTGCCAGCAGCTTAGCGTGGGGCCCTTGGGCCAATGAGCAGTTCTTC.